The 25 T cell receptor beta chains presented below share a single source sample, sequenced in a study of T-cell memory formation after mild COVID-19. From the 5' RACE reads, TCRdb called clonotypes with MiXCR, one entry per CDR3 protein. The sample has some 450,000 distinct CDR3 sequences; 15% to 20% are singletons. The sample consisted of PBMCs or a T cell subset sorted from them (not recorded which). The receptors were gathered from a young man who had mild COVID-19 (a few samples of this study predate the infection). Cell type and time point are not known.

At least ten counts were recorded for this clonotype. This rearrangement joins TRBV7-2 to TRBJ1-1; weak D call: TRBD1 (5 bases). Germline V gene sequence: CDR1 SGHTA, CDR2 FQGNSA. With 2 bases removed from V and 0 bases from J, the gap between germline ends came to 7 bases. The CDR3 covers 14 residues. Here the CDR3 DNA reads TGTGCCAGCAGCTTAAAAGGGGTGAACACTGAAGCTTTCTTT. Protein sequence: CASSLKGVNTEAFF.

The table lists this clonotype with a few counts. This chain connects TRBV11-1 to TRBJ2-7, with D possibly being TRBD1 (6 bases). V gave up 4 bases and J gave up 2 bases, with 12 bases separating them. This CDR3 has 14 residues. Germline V gives CDR1 SGHAT, CDR2 FQDESV (reference sequence). This CDR3 is CASSSRQEPYEQYF. DNA of the CDR3: TGTGCCAGCAGCTCGCGACAGGAACCCTACGAGCAGTACTTC.

This clonotype was detected once. V gene TRBV29-1 combines with J gene TRBJ2-5; perhaps D is TRBD1 or TRBD2 (5 bases each). Trimming left V 2 bases short and J 6 bases short, with 13 bases between. The CDR3 spans 13 residues. Germline values: CDR1 SQVTM, CDR2 ANQGSEA. The CDR3 sequence: CSVEPRPGQTQYF. CDR3 DNA: TGCAGCGTTGAACCCCGCCCGGGGCAGACCCAGTACTTC.

As to this clonotype: This sequence may be a read error, since a much larger clone differs from it by one base. This chain connects TRBV6-6 to TRBJ2-5; 8 nucleotides match TRBD1. The CDR3 spans 13 residues. Germline trimming cut 5 bases from V and 4 bases from J; bases unmatched to any gene: 3. The germline CDR1 and CDR2 sequences are MNHNY and SVGAGI (reference sequence). The CDR3 sequence is CASSADRVETQYF. CDR3 nucleotides: TGTGCCAGCAGTGCGGACAGGGTAGAGACCCAGTACTTC.

This clonotype was recorded at least ten times. The V call is TRBV9, the J call TRBJ2-1; 10 nucleotides line up with TRBD2. J was trimmed by 4 bases and V by 2 bases; bases with no gene match: 0. The CDR3 is 14 residues long. CDR1 and CDR2 from the germline V gene are SGDLS and YYNGEE. CDR3 residues: CASSVSGGYNEQFF. In nucleotides, the CDR3 is TGTGCCAGCAGCGTTAGCGGGGGGTACAATGAGCAGTTCTTC.

This clonotype was observed a handful of times. The genes are TRBV13 and TRBJ2-2; 7 positions match TRBD1. J gave up 1 base and V 7 bases, and 6 bases lay outside the gene matches. The CDR3 runs to 15 residues. The V gene's germline CDR1 is PRHDT and CDR2 FYEKMQ (reference sequence). Here the CDR3 reads CASIIRDRNTGELFF. The CDR3 DNA reads as TGTGCCAGCATCATAAGGGACAGGAACACCGGGGAGCTGTTTTTT. Full variable domain (remainder filled in from reference TRBV13 and TRBJ2-2): AAGVIQSPRHLIKEKRETATLKCYPIPRHDTVYWYQQGPGQDPQFLISFYEKMQSDKGSIPDRFSAQQFSDYHSELNMSSLELGDSALYFCASIIRDRNTGELFFGEGSRLTVL.

This chain joins TRBV6-2 or TRBV6-3 and TRBJ2-3; tentatively, D is TRBD2 (6 bases). The CDR3 runs 12 residues. V dropped 7 bases and J dropped 5 bases, with 10 bases sitting between them. Germline loops: CDR1 MNHEY, CDR2 SVGEGT. The CDR3 sequence: CASTYSGDTQYF. The CDR3 region has the DNA TGTGCCAGCACCTATAGCGGAGATACGCAGTATTTT.

The chain joins TRBV20-1 to TRBJ1-1; D is possibly TRBD1 (6 bases). There are 11 residues in the CDR3. V dropped 3 bases and J dropped 11 bases, with 13 bases sitting between them. Per the germline V gene, CDR1 is DFQATT and CDR2 is SNEGSKA (reference sequence). As DNA, the CDR3 is TGCAGTGCTAGTTCGGGGGGCAGGGCTTTCTTT. Its protein is CSASSGGRAFF.

The chain couples TRBV20-1 to TRBJ2-7; 9 bases align to TRBD1. The CDR3 has 15 amino acids. Unmatched junction bases numbered 6, after V lost 1 base and J lost 2 bases. Germline values: CDR1 DFQATT, CDR2 SNEGSKA (reference sequence). Written as DNA, the CDR3 is TGCAGTGCTAGAGGCCGGACAGGGGCCGCCTACGAGCAGTACGTC. Its translation: CSARGRTGAAYEQYV.

This clonotype was recorded at least ten times. This chain connects TRBV5-1 to TRBJ1-1, with D possibly TRBD1 on 5 matching bases. Germline assignment: CDR1 SGHRS and CDR2 YFSETQ. V lost 0 bases, J lost 1 base, and 10 bases lay in between. CDR3 size: 15 residues. The DNA of the CDR3 is TGCGCCAGCAGCTTGGAGGGGAGGAGGAACACTGAAGCTTTCTTT. Amino acid sequence: CASSLEGRRNTEAFF.

V is TRBV3-1 and J is TRBJ2-3; D is undetermined. CDR1 is LGHDT, CDR2 YNNKEL, per germline (reference sequence). Trimming took 1 base from V and 4 from J, leaving 6 bases between them. The CDR3 is made up of 13 amino acids. The chain's CDR3 is CASSQGRSDTQYF. Written as DNA, the CDR3 is TGTGCCAGCAGCCAAGGAAGATCAGATACGCAGTATTTT.

The table lists this clonotype with a few counts. The DNA for the CDR3 is TGTGCCAGCAGTTTTACCCTAGGCGATGAGCAGTTCTTC. It yields the protein CASSFTLGDEQFF. V and J are TRBV6-6 and TRBJ2-1; D ambiguous. Germline CDR1 reads MNHNY; CDR2 reads SVGAGI (reference sequence). V lost 4 bases and J 8 bases, leaving 12 bases between the germline ends. This CDR3 contains 13 residues.

V gene TRBV11-3 combines with J gene TRBJ2-3, with D possibly being TRBD2 (7 bases). CDR1 and CDR2 (germline): SGHNT, YENEEA. V lost 0 bases to trimming and J lost 5 bases, with 12 bases between them. The CDR3 runs 15 residues. The DNA for the CDR3 is TGTGCCAGCAGCTTAGAGCGGGGGCGTAGAGATACGCAGTATTTT. It is translated as CASSLERGRRDTQYF.

V and J are TRBV4-3 and TRBJ2-3; D possibly corresponds to TRBD1 (6 bases). This CDR3 comprises 14 residues. V lost 4 bases and J 6 bases, leaving 14 bases between the germline ends. Germline V CDR1 and CDR2: LGHNA, YSLEER. As DNA, the CDR3 is TGCGCCAGCAGCCCAGGGGAGCGCAGGGATACGCAGTATTTT. This translates into CASSPGERRDTQYF.

The rearrangement uses TRBV21-1 and TRBJ1-5. TRBV21-1 is classified as a pseudogene. The CDR3 spans 17 residues. The CDR3 loop is CASSFTWELRGNQPQHF. In DNA, the CDR3 is TGTGCCAGCAGCTTTACTTGGGAACTACGAGGCAATCAGCCCCAGCATTTT.

This clonotype has at least ten counts. The chain has TRBV20-1 and TRBJ2-3, with 7 bases matching TRBD2. There are 15 residues in the CDR3. Unmatched junction bases numbered 9, after V lost 4 bases and J lost 2 bases. Germline CDR1 DFQATT, CDR2 SNEGSKA (reference sequence). CDR3 amino acids: CSAIGLAEHTDTQYF. The CDR3 DNA reads TGCAGTGCTATCGGGCTAGCGGAACACACAGATACGCAGTATTTT.

V usage is TRBV2 and J usage is TRBJ2-7; TRBD1 aligns across 11 bases. This CDR3 is 13 amino acids long. Germline V gene lookup returns CDR1 SNHLY and CDR2 FYNNEI. V trimming: 6 bases; J trimming: 2 bases; junction bases outside the gene matches: 0. The CDR3 bases are TGTGCCAGCAGGGGACAGGGGGCCTACGAGCAGTACTTC. Its translation is CASRGQGAYEQYF.

The chain recombines TRBV20-1 with TRBJ2-5; tentatively, D is TRBD1 or TRBD2 (5 bases each). Looked up from germline, CDR1 is DFQATT and CDR2 is SNEGSKA (reference sequence). CDR3 size: 12 residues. V shed 6 bases and J shed 4 bases, with 12 bases lying between them. DNA of the CDR3: TGCAGTGCGAGGGGCCCGGGAGAGACCCAGTACTTC. This gives the protein CSARGPGETQYF.

This chain links TRBV4-3 with TRBJ2-2; tentatively, D is TRBD1 (5 bases). The CDR3 covers 14 residues. Germline assignment: CDR1 LGHNA and CDR2 YSLEER. V was clipped by 3 bases and J by 7 bases, with 12 bases between them. CDR3 protein: CASSQPTRGGELFF. The CDR3 DNA reads as TGCGCCAGCAGCCAGCCAACAAGGGGCGGGGAGCTGTTTTTT.

The table lists this clonotype with a few counts. This chain joins TRBV12-3 or TRBV12-4 and TRBJ1-5, with 8 nucleotides matching TRBD1. The CDR3 is 17 amino acids. Trimming took 5 bases from V and 4 from J; bases not matched to a gene: 13. CDR3 protein: CASSPGTGTGKNQPQHF. CDR3 in DNA: TGTGCCAGCAGTCCCGGAACCGGGACAGGAAAGAATCAGCCCCAGCATTTT.

This clonotype has a handful of counts. The chain combines TRBV5-8 with TRBJ2-6; D ambiguous. Trimming took 0 bases from V and 0 from J, leaving 4 bases between them. Germline loops: CDR1 SGHTS, CDR2 YDEGEE. The CDR3 has 15 residues. Here the CDR3 DNA reads TGTGCCAGCAGCTTGGACGGCTCTGGGGCCAACGTCCTGACTTTC. It translates to CASSLDGSGANVLTF.

V and J are TRBV9 and TRBJ2-3; the match to TRBD2 covers 7 bases. Germline assignment: CDR1 SGDLS and CDR2 YYNGEE. The CDR3 runs 16 residues. The V segment lost 5 bases and the J segment 2 bases; nucleotides outside the gene matches: 11. The CDR3 coding sequence is TGTGCCAGCAGTCTCAGGAGGGGAGGGGCCACAGATACGCAGTATTTT. Protein product: CASSLRRGGATDTQYF.

This sequence joins TRBV24-1 and TRBJ1-5; TRBD1 aligns across 7 bases. The CDR3 covers 16 residues. V gave up 4 bases and J gave up 7 bases; unmatched junction bases: 12. CDR1 is KGHDR, CDR2 SFDVKD, per germline. As DNA, the CDR3 is TGTGCCACCAGTGACCGGGACAGTCACCCCACCCAGCCCCAGCATTTT. It translates to CATSDRDSHPTQPQHF.

The chain joins TRBV18 to TRBJ2-7; D call uncertain. V gave up 2 bases and J gave up 0 bases, with 8 bases separating them. CDR3 length equals 14 residues. CDR1 is KGHSH, CDR2 LQKENI, per germline. The CDR3: CASSPSVSSYEQYV. CDR3 nucleotide sequence: TGTGCCAGCTCACCATCAGTTTCCTCCTACGAGCAGTACGTC.

The sample holds a few counts of this clonotype. This chain links TRBV5-1 with TRBJ2-3, with TRBD1 matching over 8 bases. CDR3 length: 14 residues. Germline V gene lookup returns CDR1 SGHRS and CDR2 YFSETQ. Unmatched junction bases numbered 2, after V lost 0 bases and J lost 5 bases. The CDR3 loop is CASSLGGQEDTQYF. The CDR3 nucleotides read TGCGCCAGCAGCTTGGGGGGACAGGAAGATACGCAGTATTTT.